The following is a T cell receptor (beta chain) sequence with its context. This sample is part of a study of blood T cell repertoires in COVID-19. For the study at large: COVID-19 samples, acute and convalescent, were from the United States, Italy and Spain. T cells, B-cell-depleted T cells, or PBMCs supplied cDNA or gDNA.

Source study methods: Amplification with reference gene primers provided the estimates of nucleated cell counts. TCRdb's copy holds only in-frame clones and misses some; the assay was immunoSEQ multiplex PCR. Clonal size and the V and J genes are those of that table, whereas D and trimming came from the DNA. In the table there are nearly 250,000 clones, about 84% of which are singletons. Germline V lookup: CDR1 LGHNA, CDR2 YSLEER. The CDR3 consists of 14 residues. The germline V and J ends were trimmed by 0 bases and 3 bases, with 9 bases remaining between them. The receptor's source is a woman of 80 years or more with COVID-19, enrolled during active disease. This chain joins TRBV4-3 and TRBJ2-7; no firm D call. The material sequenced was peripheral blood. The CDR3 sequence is CASSQDTRNYEQYF. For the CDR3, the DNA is TGCGCCAGCAGCCAAGATACCAGGAACTACGAGCAGTACTTC.